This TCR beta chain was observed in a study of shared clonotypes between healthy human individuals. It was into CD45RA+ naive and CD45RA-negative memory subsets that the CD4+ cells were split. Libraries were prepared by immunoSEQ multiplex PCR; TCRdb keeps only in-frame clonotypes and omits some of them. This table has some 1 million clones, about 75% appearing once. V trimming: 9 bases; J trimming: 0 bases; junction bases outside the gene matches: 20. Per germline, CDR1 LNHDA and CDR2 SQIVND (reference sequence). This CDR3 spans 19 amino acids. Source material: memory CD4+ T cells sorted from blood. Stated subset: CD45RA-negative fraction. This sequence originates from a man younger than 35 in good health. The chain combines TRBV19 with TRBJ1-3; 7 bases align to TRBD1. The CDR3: CASGTGEGTAFHSGNTIYF. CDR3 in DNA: TGTGCCAGCGGCACTGGAGAGGGGACAGCTTTTCACTCTGGAAACACCATATATTTT. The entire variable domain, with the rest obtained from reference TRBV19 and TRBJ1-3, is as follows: DGGITQSPKYLFRKEGQNVTLSCEQNLNHDAMYWYRQDPGQGLRLIYYSQIVNDFQKGDIAEGYSVSREKKESFPLTVTSAQKNPTAFYLCASGTGEGTAFHSGNTIYFGEGSWLTVV.